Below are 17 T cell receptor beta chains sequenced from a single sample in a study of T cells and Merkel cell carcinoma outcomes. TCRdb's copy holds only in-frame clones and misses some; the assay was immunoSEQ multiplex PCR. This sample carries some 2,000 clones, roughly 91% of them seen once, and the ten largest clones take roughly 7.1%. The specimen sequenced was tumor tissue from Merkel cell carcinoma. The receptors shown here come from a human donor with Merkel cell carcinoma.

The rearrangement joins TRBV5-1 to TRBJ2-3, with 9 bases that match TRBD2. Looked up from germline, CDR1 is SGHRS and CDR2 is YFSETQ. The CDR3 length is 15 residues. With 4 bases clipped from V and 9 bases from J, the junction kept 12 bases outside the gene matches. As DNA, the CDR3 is TGCGCCAGCAGCCCGGCGCGGGGGGGCCAGAGGACGCAGTATTTT. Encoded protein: CASSPARGGQRTQYF.

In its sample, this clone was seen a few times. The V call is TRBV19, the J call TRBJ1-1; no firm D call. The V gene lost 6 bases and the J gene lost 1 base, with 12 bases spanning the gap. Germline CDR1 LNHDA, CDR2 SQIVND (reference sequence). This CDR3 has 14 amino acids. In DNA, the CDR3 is TGTGCCAGTAGCCACTACCCGGGGAACACTGAAGCTTTCTTT. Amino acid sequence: CASSHYPGNTEAFF.

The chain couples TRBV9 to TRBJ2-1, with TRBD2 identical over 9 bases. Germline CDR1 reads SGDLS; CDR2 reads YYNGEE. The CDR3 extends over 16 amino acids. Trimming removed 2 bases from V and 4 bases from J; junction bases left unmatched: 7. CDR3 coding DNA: TGTGCCAGCAGCGTGGGTCGACTAGCGGTTTACAATGAGCAGTTCTTC. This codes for CASSVGRLAVYNEQFF.

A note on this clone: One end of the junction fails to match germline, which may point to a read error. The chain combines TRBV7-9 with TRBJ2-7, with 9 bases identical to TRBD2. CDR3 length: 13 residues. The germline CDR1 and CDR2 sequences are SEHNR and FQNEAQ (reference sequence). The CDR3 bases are TGTGCCAGCAGCAAGCGGGAGGACTACGAGCAGTGCTTC. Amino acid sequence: CASSKREDYEQCF.

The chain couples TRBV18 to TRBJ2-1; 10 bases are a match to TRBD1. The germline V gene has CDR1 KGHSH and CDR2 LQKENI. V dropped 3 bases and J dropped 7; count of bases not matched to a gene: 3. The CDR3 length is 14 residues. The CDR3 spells CASSPPDRGNEQFF. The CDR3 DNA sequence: TGTGCCAGCTCACCTCCGGACAGGGGGAATGAGCAGTTCTTC.

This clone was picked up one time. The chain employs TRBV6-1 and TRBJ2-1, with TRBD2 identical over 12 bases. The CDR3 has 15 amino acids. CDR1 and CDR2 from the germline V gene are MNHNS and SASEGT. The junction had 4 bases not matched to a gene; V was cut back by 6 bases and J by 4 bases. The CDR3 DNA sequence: TGTGCCAGCAGCCGGACTAGCGGGGATTACAATGAGCAGTTCTTC. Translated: CASSRTSGDYNEQFF.

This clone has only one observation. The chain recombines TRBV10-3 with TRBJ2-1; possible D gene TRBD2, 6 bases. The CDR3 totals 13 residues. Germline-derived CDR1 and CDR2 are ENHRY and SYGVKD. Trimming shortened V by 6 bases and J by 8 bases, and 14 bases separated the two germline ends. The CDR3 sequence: CAISAVEGHEQFF. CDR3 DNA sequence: TGTGCCATCAGCGCTGTGGAGGGCCATGAGCAGTTCTTC.

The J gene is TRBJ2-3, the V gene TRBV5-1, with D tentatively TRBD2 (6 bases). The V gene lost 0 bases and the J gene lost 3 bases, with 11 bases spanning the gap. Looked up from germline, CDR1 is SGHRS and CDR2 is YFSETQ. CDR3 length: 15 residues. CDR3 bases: TGCGCCAGCAGCTTGGTATCTAGCGAGACAGATACGCAGTATTTT. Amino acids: CASSLVSSETDTQYF.

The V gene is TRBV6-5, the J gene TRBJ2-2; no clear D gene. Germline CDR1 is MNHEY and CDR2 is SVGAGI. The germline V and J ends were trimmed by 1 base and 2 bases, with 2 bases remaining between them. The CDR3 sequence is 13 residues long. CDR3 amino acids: CASSYFNTGELFF. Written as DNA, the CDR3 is TGTGCCAGCAGTTACTTTAACACCGGGGAGCTGTTTTTT.

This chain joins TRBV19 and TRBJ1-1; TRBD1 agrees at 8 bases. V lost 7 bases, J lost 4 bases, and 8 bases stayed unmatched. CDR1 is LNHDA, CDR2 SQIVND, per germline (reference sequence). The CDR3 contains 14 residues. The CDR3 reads CASNRQGTSTEAFF. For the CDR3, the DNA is TGTGCCAGTAATAGACAGGGGACGAGCACTGAAGCTTTCTTT.

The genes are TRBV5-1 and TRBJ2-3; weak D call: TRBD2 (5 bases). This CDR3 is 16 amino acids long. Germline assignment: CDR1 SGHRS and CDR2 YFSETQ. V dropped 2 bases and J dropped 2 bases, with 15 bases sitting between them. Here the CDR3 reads CASSLAVSKATDTQYF. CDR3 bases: TGCGCCAGCAGCTTAGCGGTGTCTAAGGCCACAGATACGCAGTATTTT. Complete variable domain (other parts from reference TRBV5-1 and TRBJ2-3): KAGVTQTPRYLIKTRGQQVTLSCSPISGHRSVSWYQQTPGQGLQFLFEYFSETQRNKGNFPGRFSGRQFSNSRSEMNVSTLELGDSALYLCASSLAVSKATDTQYFGPGTRLTVL.

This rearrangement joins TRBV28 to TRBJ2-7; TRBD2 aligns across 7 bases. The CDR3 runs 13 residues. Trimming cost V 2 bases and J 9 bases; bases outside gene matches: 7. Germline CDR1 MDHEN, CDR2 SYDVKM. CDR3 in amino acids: CASSLHGEGGQYF. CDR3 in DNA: TGTGCCAGCAGTTTACACGGGGAGGGAGGGCAGTACTTC.

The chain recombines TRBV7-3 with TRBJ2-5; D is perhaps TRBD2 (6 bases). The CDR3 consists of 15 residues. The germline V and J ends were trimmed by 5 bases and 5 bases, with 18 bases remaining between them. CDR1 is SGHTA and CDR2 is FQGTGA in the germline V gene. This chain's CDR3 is CASSLGQGRGETQYF. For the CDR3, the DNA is TGTGCCAGCAGCCTAGGCCAGGGCCGGGGGGAGACCCAGTACTTC.

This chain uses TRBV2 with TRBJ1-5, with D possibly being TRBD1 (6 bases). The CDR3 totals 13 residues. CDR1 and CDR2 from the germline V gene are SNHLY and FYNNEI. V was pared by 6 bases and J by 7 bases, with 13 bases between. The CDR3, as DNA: TGTGCCAGCAGGGAGGGGGGCTCGCAGCCCCAGCATTTT. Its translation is CASREGGSQPQHF.

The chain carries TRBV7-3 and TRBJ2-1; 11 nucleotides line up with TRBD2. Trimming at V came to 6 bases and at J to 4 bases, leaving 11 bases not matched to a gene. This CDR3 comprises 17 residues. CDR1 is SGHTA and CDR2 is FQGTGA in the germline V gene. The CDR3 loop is CASSLSSGGSLYNEQFF. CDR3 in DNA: TGTGCCAGCAGTCTCTCTAGCGGGGGGTCGTTATACAATGAGCAGTTCTTC. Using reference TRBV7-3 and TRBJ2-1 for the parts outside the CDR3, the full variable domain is GAGVSQTPSNKVTEKGKYVELRCDPISGHTALYWYRQSLGQGPEFLIYFQGTGAADDSGLPNDRFFAVRPEGSVSTLKIQRTERGDSAVYLCASSLSSGGSLYNEQFFGPGTRLTVL.

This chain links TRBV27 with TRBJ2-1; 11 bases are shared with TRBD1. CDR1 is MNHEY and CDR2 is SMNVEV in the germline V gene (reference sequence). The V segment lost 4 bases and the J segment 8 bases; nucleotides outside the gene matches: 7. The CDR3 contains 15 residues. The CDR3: CASSSGQGAFDEQFF. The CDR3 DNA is TGTGCCAGCAGTTCAGGACAGGGGGCCTTCGATGAGCAGTTCTTC.

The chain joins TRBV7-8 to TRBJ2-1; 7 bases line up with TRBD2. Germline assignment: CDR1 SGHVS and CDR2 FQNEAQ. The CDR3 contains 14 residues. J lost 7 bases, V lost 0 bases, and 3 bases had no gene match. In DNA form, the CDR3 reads TGTGCCAGCAGCTTAGCGGGGGGGTTGAATGAGCAGTTCTTC. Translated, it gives CASSLAGGLNEQFF.